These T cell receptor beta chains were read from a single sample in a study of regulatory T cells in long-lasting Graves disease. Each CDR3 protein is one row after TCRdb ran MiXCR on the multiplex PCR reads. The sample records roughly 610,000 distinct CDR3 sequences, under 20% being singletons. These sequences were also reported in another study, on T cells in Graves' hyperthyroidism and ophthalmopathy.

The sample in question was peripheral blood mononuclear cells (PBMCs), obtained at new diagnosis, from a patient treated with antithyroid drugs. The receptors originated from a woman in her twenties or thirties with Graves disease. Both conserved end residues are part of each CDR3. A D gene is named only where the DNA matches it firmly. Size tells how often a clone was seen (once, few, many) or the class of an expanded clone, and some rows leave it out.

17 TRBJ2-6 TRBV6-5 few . CASSFRLVGTGANVLTF TGTGCCAGCAGTTTCCGTCTGGTCGGTACGGGGGCCAACGTCCTGACTTTC
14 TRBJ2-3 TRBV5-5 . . CASSLQELADTQYF TGTGCCAGCAGCTTGCAGGAGTTGGCAGATACGCAGTATTTT
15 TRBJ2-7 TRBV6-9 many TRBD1 CASSYAGQGIHEQYF TGTGCCAGCAGTTACGCGGGACAGGGGATCCACGAGCAGTACTTC
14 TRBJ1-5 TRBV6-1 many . CASRKGGEDQPQHF TGTGCCAGCAGAAAGGGGGGGGAGGATCAGCCCCAGCATTTT
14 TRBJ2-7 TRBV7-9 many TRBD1 CASSPGTGNYEQYF TGTGCCAGCAGCCCCGGGACAGGGAACTACGAGCAGTACTTC
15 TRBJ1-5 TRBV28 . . CASRLAEGGNQPQHF TGTGCCAGTCGTTTGGCCGAGGGGGGAAATCAGCCCCAGCATTTT
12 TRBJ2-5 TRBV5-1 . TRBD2 CASRGAGELQYF TGCGCCAGCAGGGGAGCGGGAGAGCTCCAGTACTTC
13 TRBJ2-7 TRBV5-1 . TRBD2 CASKSGGSYEQYF TGCGCCAGTAAGTCGGGAGGCTCCTACGAGCAGTACTTC
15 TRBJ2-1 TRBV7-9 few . CASSLVAGSGGKQFF TGTGCCAGCAGCTTAGTGGCGGGATCCGGCGGTAAGCAGTTCTTC
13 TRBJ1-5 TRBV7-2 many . CASSLDSYQPQHF TGTGCCAGCAGCTTAGACAGTTATCAGCCCCAGCATTTT
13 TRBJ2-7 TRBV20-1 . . CSASRFTSSEQYF TGCAGTGCTAGCAGATTTACTAGTTCCGAGCAGTACTTC
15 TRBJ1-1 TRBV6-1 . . CASSEGRMKITEAFF TGTGCCAGCAGTGAGGGGAGGATGAAAATCACTGAAGCTTTCTTT
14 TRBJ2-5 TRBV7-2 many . CASSRGGLAETQYF TGTGCCAGCAGCCGAGGGGGGCTAGCGGAGACCCAGTACTTC